This TCR beta chain was documented in a study of CD8+ T cells in alopecia areata (dated by TCRdb to 2016 to 2019). Regarding the complete study: Treated patients were enrolled in an open-label pilot trial of oral tofacitinib at 5 to 10 mg twice daily for moderate-to-severe alopecia areata. Scalp tissue and sorted CD4+ and CD8+ peripheral blood T cells from patchy and totalis/universalis alopecia areata patients and from healthy controls were covered by human TCRbeta sequencing. Scalp clonality was compared across normal scalp (n=4), patchy alopecia areata scalp (n=8), and alopecia totalis/universalis scalp (n=8). RNA was extracted with the PAXgene miRNA kit for fixed scalp, the miRNeasy kit for PBMCs, and the RNeasy kit for mouse skin. Biopsies were taken from tofacitinib-treated patients at baseline and again at 4 and 24 weeks into treatment, and several of those patients also had a later scalp biopsy. In both human patients and the C3H/HeJ mouse model, the study applied high-throughput TCRbeta sequencing to look at T cell clonal expansion in alopecia areata. Patients stayed on tofacitinib for 6 to 18 months and then had 6 months of follow-up off drug so that delayed response and recurrence could be assessed. For the treated patients, the SALT score, which quantifies what percentage of scalp surface area is affected, served as the measure of disease severity. TCRbeta CDR3 regions were amplified by immunoSEQ multiplex PCR with 35 Vbeta forward and 13 Jbeta reverse primers. Overall study results and their limits: Many expanded lesional clones persisted in scalp and blood during tofacitinib treatment, which may partly explain relapse after stopping treatment. With tofacitinib, both scalp clonality and the number of expanded CD8+ clones among the top 100 scalp clones went down significantly. Unlike mouse skin, where gammadelta T cells dominate, normal human skin contains resident alphabeta T cells that get sequenced too, which complicates analysis of the scalp TCR repertoire. Because the treated cohort was small and had only one nonresponder, larger studies are needed to examine links between baseline CD8+ expansion and response. Compared with normal scalp, lesional scalp, particularly in alopecia totalis/universalis, had higher clonality and more expanded CD8+ clones, which suggests antigenic drive. Compared with mice, TCR sequences shared between patients were less clear, possibly partly because of HLA diversity across the patient population.

Libraries were prepared through the immunoSEQ multiplex PCR assay. RNA was extracted from all samples and reverse transcribed into cDNA as template for TCR sequencing. SuperScript III was used to make first-strand cDNA, primed with a 2:1 mix of oligo-dT and random hexamers. A synthetic immune receptor repertoire was used to assess amplification bias, and residual bias was removed computationally. The original pipeline was this. Raw reads were preprocessed to remove errors, and CDR3 was defined according to IMGT conventions as the region from the conserved cysteine to phenylalanine. Clonality was calculated as 1 minus Shannon entropy normalized by log2 of the number of productive unique TCRs. Whether each scalp clone was CD4 or CD8 was inferred by checking scalp TCRbeta sequences against the CD4 and CD8 repertoires from sorted blood. Sourced from immuneACCESS, this table was stored by TCRdb with only in-frame sequences that have V and J called. A share of the clones is absent; for the studies checked, an unresolved V gene accounts for under half, and the remainder has no known explanation. V, J and clone size reflect that table, while D and trimming were determined from the DNA. This sample holds a few hundred thousand clones; about two fifths were observed only once. Roughly 0.45% of the sample comes from the top ten.

This clone was observed a few times. Its specific antigen is unknown. The input lacks base qualities; no much larger clone sits a single base away. Spanning cysteine to phenylalanine, the CDR3 consists of 14 amino acids. Only the CDR3 DNA is retained, 42 bases long and in frame from the first base. CDR1 and CDR2, looked up from the germline V gene, are SGHTA and FQGNSA. V is cut by 0 bases and J by 0 bases, and the space between the germline ends is 5 bases. The treatment or condition label for this specimen denotes: oral pan-JAK inhibitor, 5-10 mg twice daily. From alopecia areata patients, peripheral blood was collected along with lesional scalp punch biopsies. PBMCs were separated by density centrifugation and stained for CD3, CD4 and CD8, after which CD4+ and CD8+ T cells were sorted on a FACSAria.

The rearranged segments are TRBV7-2 and TRBJ1-2, with no confident D gene call. This material consisted of CD4+ T cells sorted from blood, taken between weeks 30 and 35, from a patient treated with tofacitinib. The sequence was collected from a human donor with alopecia areata. The CDR3 here reads CASSLASANYGYTF. The nucleotides are TGTGCCAGCAGCTTAGCATCGGCTAACTATGGCTACACCTTC.